Here is one TCR beta chain with its context. This specimen belongs to a study of regulatory T cells in long-lasting Graves disease. Building the TCR beta libraries relied on iRepertoire HTBI primers, and CDR3 regions underwent Arm-PCR. TCRdb reprocessed the multiplex PCR reads with MiXCR, giving one entry per CDR3 protein. The sample yields roughly 610,000 distinct CDR3 sequences, 15% to 20% seen once. This CDR3 comprises 17 residues. Trimming took 4 bases from V and 3 from J, leaving 22 bases between them. Germline lookup yields CDR1 SGDLS and CDR2 YYNGEE. Indicated time point: newly diagnosed GD, antithyroid drugs for less than 3 months. The TCR library was made from RNA extracted from PBMCs. These data also featured in a second study, about T cells in Graves' hyperthyroidism and ophthalmopathy.

Sequenced here: peripheral blood mononuclear cells (PBMCs), sampled at new diagnosis, from a patient treated with antithyroid drugs. This clonotype was sampled from a woman aged 30 to 39 with Graves disease. The chain has TRBV9 and TRBJ2-5; D is possibly TRBD2 (6 bases). The CDR3 loop reads CASSPYVGAGPEETQYF. Here the CDR3 DNA reads TGTGCCAGCAGCCCCTACGTCGGGGCGGGACCAGAAGAGACCCAGTACTTC.